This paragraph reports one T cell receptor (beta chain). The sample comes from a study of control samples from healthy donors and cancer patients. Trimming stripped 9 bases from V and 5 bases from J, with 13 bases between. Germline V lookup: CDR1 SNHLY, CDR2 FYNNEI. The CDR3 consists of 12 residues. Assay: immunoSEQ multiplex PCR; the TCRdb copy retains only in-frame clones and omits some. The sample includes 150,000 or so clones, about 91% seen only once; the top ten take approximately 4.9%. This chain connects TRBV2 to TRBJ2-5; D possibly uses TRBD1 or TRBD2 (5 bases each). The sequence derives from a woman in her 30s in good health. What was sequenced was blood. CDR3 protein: CASRPEGETQYF. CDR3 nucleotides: TGTGCCAGTCGGCCAGAGGGGGAGACCCAGTACTTC.